This TCR beta chain stems from a study of CD8 T cells in Susac syndrome. The study, taken as a whole, reports: As the study acknowledged, the number of individuals who were part of its TCR sequencing and HLA analysis was relatively small.

The germline CDR1 and CDR2 sequences are LNHDA and SQIVND (reference sequence). Trimming cost V 3 bases and J 4 bases, with 7 bases left between them. CDR3 length: 13 residues. Notes on this clonotype: Antigen unknown.

Sequencing of TCR beta, carried out with a high-throughput approach, was applied to CD8+ and CD4+ T cells from the blood. RNA was extracted with the RNeasy kit, and a quantity of about 0.45 to 1 ug was reverse transcribed using random hexamers. Amplification of TCR beta CDR3 spanned 54 Vbeta and 13 Jbeta via immunoSEQ multiplex PCR. TCRdb independently ran MiXCR on the immunoSEQ multiplex PCR reads; one entry per CDR3 protein. Of around 300,000 distinct CDR3 sequences in the sample, 85% were seen once. The material sequenced was CD8+ T cells from PBMCs. This chain uses TRBV19 with TRBJ2-1; D might be TRBD2 (5 bases). The TCR sequence derives from a human donor with multiple sclerosis. The chain's CDR3 is CASSIRGYNEQFF. DNA for the CDR3: TGTGCCAGTAGTATTCGGGGATACAATGAGCAGTTCTTC.